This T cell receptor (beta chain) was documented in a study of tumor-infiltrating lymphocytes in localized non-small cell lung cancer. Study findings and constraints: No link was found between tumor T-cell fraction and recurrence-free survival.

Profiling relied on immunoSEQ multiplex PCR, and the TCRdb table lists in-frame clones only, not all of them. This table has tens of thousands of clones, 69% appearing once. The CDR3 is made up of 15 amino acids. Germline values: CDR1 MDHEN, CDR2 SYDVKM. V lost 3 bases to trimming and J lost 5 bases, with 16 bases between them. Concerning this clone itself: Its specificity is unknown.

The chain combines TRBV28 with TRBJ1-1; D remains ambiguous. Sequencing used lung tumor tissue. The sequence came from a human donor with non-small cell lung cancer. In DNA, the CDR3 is TGTGCCAGCAGTTTTGGAGGGAGGAAGGTTACTGAAGCTTTCTTT. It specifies CASSFGGRKVTEAFF.